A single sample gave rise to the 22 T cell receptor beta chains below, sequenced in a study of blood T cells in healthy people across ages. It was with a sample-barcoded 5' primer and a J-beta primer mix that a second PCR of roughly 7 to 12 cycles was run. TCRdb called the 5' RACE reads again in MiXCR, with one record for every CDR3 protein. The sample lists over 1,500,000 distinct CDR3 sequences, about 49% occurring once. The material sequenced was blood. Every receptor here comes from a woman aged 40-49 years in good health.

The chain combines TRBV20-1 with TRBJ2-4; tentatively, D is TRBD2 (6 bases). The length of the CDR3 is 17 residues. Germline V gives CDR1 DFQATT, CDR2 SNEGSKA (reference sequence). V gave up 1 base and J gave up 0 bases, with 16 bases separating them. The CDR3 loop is CSARGRGIGTAKNIQYF. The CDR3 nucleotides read TGCAGTGCTAGAGGGAGGGGAATCGGGACAGCCAAAAACATTCAGTACTTC.

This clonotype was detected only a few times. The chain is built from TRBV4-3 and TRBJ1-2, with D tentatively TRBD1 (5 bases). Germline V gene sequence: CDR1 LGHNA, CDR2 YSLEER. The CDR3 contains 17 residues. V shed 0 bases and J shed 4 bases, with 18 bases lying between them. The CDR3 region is CASSQDPAGTGAYGYTF. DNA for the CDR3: TGCGCCAGCAGCCAAGATCCCGCCGGGACCGGCGCCTATGGCTACACCTTC.

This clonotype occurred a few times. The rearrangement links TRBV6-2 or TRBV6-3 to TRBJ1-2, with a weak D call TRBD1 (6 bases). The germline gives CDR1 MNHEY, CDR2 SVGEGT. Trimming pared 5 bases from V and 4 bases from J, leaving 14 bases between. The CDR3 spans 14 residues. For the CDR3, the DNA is TGTGCCAGCAGTCCACAGGGTTCGGTCTATGGCTACACCTTC. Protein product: CASSPQGSVYGYTF.

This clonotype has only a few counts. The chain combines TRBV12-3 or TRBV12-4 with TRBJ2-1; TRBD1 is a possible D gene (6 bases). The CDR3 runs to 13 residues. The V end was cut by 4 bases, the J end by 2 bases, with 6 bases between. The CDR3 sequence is CASSWDTYNEQFF. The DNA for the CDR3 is TGTGCCAGCAGTTGGGACACCTACAATGAGCAGTTCTTC.

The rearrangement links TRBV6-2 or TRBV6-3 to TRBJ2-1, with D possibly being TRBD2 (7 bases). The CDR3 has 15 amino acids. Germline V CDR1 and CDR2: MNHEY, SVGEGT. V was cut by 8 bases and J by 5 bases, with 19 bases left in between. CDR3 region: CASCRGALIDNEQFF. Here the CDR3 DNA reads TGTGCCAGCTGCCGGGGGGCCCTTATCGACAATGAGCAGTTCTTC.

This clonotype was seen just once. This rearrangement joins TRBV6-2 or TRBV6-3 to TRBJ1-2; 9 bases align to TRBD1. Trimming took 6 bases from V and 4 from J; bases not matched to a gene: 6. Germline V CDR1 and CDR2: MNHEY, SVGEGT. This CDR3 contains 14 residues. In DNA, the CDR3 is TGTGCCAGCAGAAGAGGACAGGGGAGCTATGGCTACACCTTC. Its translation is CASRRGQGSYGYTF.

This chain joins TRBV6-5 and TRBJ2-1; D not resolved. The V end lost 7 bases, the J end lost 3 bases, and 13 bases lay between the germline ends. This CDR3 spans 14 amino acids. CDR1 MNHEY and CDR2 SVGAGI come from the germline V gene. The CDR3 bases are TGTGCCAGCATTTCCGGCGGCAGCTACAATGAGCAGTTCTTC. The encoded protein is CASISGGSYNEQFF.

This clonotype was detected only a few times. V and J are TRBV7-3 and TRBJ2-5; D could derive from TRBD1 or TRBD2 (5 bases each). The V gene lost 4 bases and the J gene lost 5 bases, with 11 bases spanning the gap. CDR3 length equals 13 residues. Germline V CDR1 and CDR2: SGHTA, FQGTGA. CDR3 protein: CASSSGAEETQYF. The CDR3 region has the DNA TGTGCCAGCAGCTCCGGGGCTGAGGAGACCCAGTACTTC.

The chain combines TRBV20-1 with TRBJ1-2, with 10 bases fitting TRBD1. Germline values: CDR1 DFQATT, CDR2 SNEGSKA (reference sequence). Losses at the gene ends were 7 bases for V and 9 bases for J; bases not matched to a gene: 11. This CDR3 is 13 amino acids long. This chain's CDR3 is CSVQDRGELSYTF. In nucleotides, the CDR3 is TGCAGTGTTCAGGACAGGGGGGAATTAAGCTACACCTTC.

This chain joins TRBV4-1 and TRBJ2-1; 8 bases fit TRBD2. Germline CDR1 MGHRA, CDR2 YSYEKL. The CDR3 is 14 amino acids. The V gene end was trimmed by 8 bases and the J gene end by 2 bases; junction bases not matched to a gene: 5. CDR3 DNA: TGCGCCAGCGGTGGCGGGGGGACCTACAATGAGCAGTTCTTC. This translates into CASGGGGTYNEQFF.

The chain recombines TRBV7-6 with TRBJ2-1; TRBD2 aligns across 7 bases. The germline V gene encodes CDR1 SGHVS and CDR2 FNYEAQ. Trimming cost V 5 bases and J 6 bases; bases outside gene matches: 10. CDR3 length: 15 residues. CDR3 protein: CASSRISGTTNEQFF. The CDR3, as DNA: TGTGCCAGCAGCAGGATCTCCGGGACTACCAATGAGCAGTTCTTC.

CDR3 amino acids: CSARDPGQGPYNEQFF. In DNA, the CDR3 is TGCAGTGCTAGAGATCCGGGACAGGGACCTTACAATGAGCAGTTCTTC. The chain combines TRBV20-1 with TRBJ2-1; 9 nucleotides align to TRBD1. CDR1 and CDR2 (germline): DFQATT, SNEGSKA (reference sequence). V shed 0 bases, J shed 4 bases, and the junction held 7 bases outside the gene matches. The CDR3 consists of 16 residues.

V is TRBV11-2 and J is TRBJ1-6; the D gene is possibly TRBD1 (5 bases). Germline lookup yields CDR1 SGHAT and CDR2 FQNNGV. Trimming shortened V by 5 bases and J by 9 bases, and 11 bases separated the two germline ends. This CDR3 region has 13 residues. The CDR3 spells CASSRQTGSPLHF. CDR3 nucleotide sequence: TGTGCCAGCAGCAGACAGACGGGTTCACCCCTCCACTTT.

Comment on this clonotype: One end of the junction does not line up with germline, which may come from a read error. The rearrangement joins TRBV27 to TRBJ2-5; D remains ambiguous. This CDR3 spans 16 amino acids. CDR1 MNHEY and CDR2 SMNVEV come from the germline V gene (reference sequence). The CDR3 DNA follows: TGTGCCTGCAGTCCAGGTGTGACCGGCTTCAGGGAGACCCAGTACTTC. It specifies CACSPGVTGFRETQYF.

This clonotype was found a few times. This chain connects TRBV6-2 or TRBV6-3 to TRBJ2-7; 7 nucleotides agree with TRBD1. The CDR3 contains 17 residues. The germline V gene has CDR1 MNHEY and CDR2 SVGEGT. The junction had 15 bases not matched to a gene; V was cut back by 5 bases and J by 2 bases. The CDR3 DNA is TGTGCCAGCAGTCCACCAGGGGGAACAAATCGACCCTACGAGCAGTACTTC. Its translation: CASSPPGGTNRPYEQYF.

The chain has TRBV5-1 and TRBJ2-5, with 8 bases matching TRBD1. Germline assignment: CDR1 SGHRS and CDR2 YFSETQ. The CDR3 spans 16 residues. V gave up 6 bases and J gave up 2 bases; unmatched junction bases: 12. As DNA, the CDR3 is TGCGCCAGCAAAGGACAGGGCGGAATGGGACAAGAGACCCAGTACTTC. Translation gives CASKGQGGMGQETQYF.

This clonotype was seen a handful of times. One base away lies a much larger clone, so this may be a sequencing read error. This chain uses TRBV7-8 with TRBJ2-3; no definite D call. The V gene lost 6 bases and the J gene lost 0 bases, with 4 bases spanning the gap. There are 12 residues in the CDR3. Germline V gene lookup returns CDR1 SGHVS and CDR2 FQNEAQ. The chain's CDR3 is CASRVSTDTQYF. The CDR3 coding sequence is TGTGCCAGCAGGGTTAGCACAGATACGCAGTATTTT.

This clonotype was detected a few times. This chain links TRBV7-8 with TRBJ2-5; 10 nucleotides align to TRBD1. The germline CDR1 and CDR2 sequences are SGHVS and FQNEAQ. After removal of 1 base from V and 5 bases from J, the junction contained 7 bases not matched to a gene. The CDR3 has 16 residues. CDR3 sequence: CASSLGGTGAEETQYF. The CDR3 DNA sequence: TGTGCCAGCAGCTTAGGTGGGACAGGGGCCGAGGAGACCCAGTACTTC.

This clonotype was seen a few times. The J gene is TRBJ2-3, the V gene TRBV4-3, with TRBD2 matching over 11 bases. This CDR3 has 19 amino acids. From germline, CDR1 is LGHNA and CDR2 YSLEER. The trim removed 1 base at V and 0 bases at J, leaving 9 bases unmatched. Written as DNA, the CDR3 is TGCGCCAGCAGCCAAGCCCCCGGGACTAGCGGAACTAGCACAGATACGCAGTATTTT. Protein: CASSQAPGTSGTSTDTQYF.

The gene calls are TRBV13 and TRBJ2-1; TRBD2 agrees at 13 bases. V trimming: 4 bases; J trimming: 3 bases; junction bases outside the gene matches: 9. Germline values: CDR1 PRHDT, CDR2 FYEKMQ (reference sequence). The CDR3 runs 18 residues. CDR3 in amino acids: CASSSTLAGGTGYNEQFF. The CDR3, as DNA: TGTGCCAGCAGCTCGACACTAGCGGGGGGGACGGGCTACAATGAGCAGTTCTTC.

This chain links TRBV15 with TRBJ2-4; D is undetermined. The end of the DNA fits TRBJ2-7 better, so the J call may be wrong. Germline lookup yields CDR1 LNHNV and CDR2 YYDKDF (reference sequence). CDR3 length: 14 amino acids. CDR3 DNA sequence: TGTGCCACCAGCAGAGATCCGAGCGCCCCCGAGCAGTACTTC. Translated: CATSRDPSAPEQYF.

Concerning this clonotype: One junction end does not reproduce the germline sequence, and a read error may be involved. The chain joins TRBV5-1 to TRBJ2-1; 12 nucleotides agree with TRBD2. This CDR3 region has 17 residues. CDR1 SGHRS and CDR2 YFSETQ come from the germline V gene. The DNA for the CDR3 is TGCGCCGGCAGCTTGGGCCTAGCGGGGGGGCAAAACAATGAGCAGTTCTTC. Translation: CAGSLGLAGGQNNEQFF.